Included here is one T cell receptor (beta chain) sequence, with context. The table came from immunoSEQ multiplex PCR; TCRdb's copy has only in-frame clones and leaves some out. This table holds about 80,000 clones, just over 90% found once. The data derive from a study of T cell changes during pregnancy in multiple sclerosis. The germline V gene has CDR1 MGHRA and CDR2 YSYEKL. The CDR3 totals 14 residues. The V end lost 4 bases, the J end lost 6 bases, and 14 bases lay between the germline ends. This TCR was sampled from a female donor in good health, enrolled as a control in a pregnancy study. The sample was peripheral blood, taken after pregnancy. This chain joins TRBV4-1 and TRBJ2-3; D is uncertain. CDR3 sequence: CASSLYSLPDTQYF. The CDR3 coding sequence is TGCGCCAGCAGCCTCTACAGCTTGCCGGATACGCAGTATTTT.